This T cell receptor beta chain is from a study of T cell repertoires in cytomegalovirus infection. The wider study: Shared public TCR beta signatures pointed to both CMV infection and a matching HLA type.

As concerns this clonotype: Its antigen is not known.

MiXCR was run by TCRdb on the reads, yielding one entry per CDR3 protein. The data hold roughly 130,000 distinct CDR3 sequences, with more than 20% observed a single time. The origin of this receptor is a human donor in good health (CMV status not recorded). Some clones in this sample may be carry-over from other donors' samples. The specimen was PBMCs, sequenced either directly or after in vitro stimulation (not recorded which).

In nucleotides, the CDR3 is TGTGCCATCAGTGAGGGGTACAACTCTGGAAACACCATATATTTT. The encoded protein is CAISEGYNSGNTIYF. The rearrangement joins TRBV10-3 to TRBJ1-3, with D unclear. Trimming cost V 2 bases and J 0 bases, with 8 bases left between them. The germline V gene encodes CDR1 ENHRY and CDR2 SYGVKD. This CDR3 has 15 amino acids.